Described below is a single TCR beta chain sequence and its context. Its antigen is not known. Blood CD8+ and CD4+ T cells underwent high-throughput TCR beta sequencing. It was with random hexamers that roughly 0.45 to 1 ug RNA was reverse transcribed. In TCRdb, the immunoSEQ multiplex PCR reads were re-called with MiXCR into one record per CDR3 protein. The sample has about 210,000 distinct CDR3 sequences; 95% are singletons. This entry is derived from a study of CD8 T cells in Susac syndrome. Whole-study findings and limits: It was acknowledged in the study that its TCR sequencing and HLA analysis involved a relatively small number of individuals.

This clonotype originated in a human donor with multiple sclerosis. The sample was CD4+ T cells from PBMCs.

In nucleotides, the CDR3 is TGTGCCAGCAGTTCCGGGACAGGATCTGTGATGAACACTGAAGCTTTCTTT. It codes for CASSSGTGSVMNTEAFF. The V gene is TRBV6-5, the J gene TRBJ1-1; 8 bases align to TRBD1. The germline V gene encodes CDR1 MNHEY and CDR2 SVGAGI. The CDR3 runs 17 residues. After removal of 4 bases from V and 0 bases from J, the junction contained 10 bases not matched to a gene.